These 29 T cell receptor beta chains were sequenced from one sample in a study of T cell responses to AZD1222 COVID-19 vaccine. The table came from immunoSEQ multiplex PCR; TCRdb's copy has only in-frame clones and leaves some out. In the table there are about 110,000 clones, roughly 90% of which are singletons. Here the sequenced sample was peripheral blood, taken on day 0 of AZD1222 vaccination. The source of these receptors is an adult in good health.

On this clone: Other DNA sequences in this sample translate to the same CDR3. The chain carries TRBV7-9 and TRBJ1-5, with TRBD1 matching over 11 bases. CDR3 length equals 14 residues. Per germline, CDR1 SEHNR and CDR2 FQNEAQ (reference sequence). The V segment lost 3 bases and the J segment 5 bases; nucleotides outside the gene matches: 0. In DNA, the CDR3 is TGTGCCAGCAGCTTGGGACAGGGGGATCAGCCCCAGCATTTT. Its translation is CASSLGQGDQPQHF.

V gene TRBV20-1 combines with J gene TRBJ2-7; TRBD2 agrees at 8 bases. With V trimmed by 3 bases and J by 0 bases, 7 bases remained unmatched. The CDR3 loop spans 15 amino acids. Germline CDR1 reads DFQATT; CDR2 reads SNEGSKA (reference sequence). The CDR3 DNA follows: TGCAGTGCTAGTCCGGGGGGGCGGGCCTCCTACGAGCAGTACTTC. Residues: CSASPGGRASYEQYF.

The V and J genes are TRBV14 and TRBJ1-3, with D maybe TRBD1 (5 bases). This CDR3 has 13 residues. From germline, CDR1 is SGHDN and CDR2 FVKESK. V lost 4 bases, J lost 7 bases, and 11 bases lay in between. The DNA of the CDR3 is TGTGCCAGCAGCCCCAGGGATTTGAACACCATATATTTT. It specifies CASSPRDLNTIYF.

The chain recombines TRBV6-2 or TRBV6-3 with TRBJ2-7; D remains ambiguous. The V and J ends lost 4 bases and 1 base respectively, with 2 bases between them. This CDR3 has 11 residues. CDR1 is MNHEY and CDR2 is SVGEGT in the germline V gene. The CDR3 sequence: CASSFSYEQYF. As DNA, the CDR3 is TGTGCCAGCAGTTTTTCCTACGAGCAGTACTTC.

This chain uses TRBV27 with TRBJ2-3, with D perhaps matching TRBD2 (6 bases). The CDR3 runs 15 residues. Trimming stripped 3 bases from V and 6 bases from J, with 16 bases between. Germline CDR1 is MNHEY and CDR2 is SMNVEV (reference sequence). The CDR3 reads CASSFRTTLVDTQYF. The CDR3 region has the DNA TGTGCCAGCAGTTTTCGGACTACCCTAGTGGATACGCAGTATTTT.

The J gene is TRBJ2-2, the V gene TRBV2, with D possibly being TRBD1 or TRBD2 (5 bases each). This CDR3 contains 14 residues. With 5 bases removed from V and 2 bases from J, the gap between germline ends came to 9 bases. Germline CDR1 is SNHLY and CDR2 is FYNNEI. The CDR3 DNA is TGTGCCAGCAGTCTCGGGACCAACACCGGGGAGCTGTTTTTT. Amino acid sequence: CASSLGTNTGELFF. The whole variable domain, remainder taken from reference TRBV2 and TRBJ2-2, is EPEVTQTPSHQVTQMGQEVILRCVPISNHLYFYWYRQILGQKVEFLVSFYNNEISEKSEIFDDQFSVERPDGSNFTLKIRSTKLEDSAMYFCASSLGTNTGELFFGEGSRLTVL.

This clone was recorded once. The chain has TRBV6-5 and TRBJ2-3; maybe TRBD1 (6 bases). This CDR3 region has 14 residues. The V end lost 7 bases, the J end lost 1 base, and 12 bases lay between the germline ends. Germline V lookup: CDR1 MNHEY, CDR2 SVGAGI. The CDR3 is CASNLRGGTDTQYF. The DNA for the CDR3 is TGTGCCAGCAACCTCAGGGGAGGCACAGATACGCAGTATTTT.

The chain carries TRBV3-1 (or the pseudogene TRBV3-2) and TRBJ2-2; 9 bases align to TRBD1. This CDR3 has 15 amino acids. CDR1 and CDR2 from the germline V gene are LGHDT and YNNKEL (reference sequence). Losses at the gene ends were 6 bases for V and 1 base for J; bases not matched to a gene: 3. CDR3 sequence: CASSQDRGNTGELFF. CDR3 nucleotides: TGTGCCAGCAGTCAGGACAGGGGGAACACCGGGGAGCTGTTTTTT.

Here the CDR3 reads CASSPSRPGGQETQYF. CDR3 nucleotide sequence: TGTGCCAGCAGCCCCTCCCGTCCAGGGGGCCAAGAGACCCAGTACTTC. The rearrangement links TRBV7-2 to TRBJ2-5; TRBD1 matches at 7 bases. V shed 5 bases, J shed 1 base, and the junction held 10 bases outside the gene matches. From germline, CDR1 is SGHTA and CDR2 FQGNSA. The CDR3 runs 16 residues.

This rearrangement joins TRBV4-3 to TRBJ1-1; perhaps TRBD1 as D (5 bases). The CDR3 contains 15 residues. Germline assignment: CDR1 LGHNA and CDR2 YSLEER. Trimming removed 0 bases at V and 3 bases at J, with 11 bases between. CDR3 DNA sequence: TGCGCCAGCAGCCAAGATTGGACACTGGACACTGAAGCTTTCTTT. Protein sequence: CASSQDWTLDTEAFF.

The J gene is TRBJ2-3, the V gene TRBV27; 7 nucleotides match TRBD2. In germline, CDR1 is MNHEY, CDR2 SMNVEV (reference sequence). This CDR3 is 17 amino acids long. V shed 2 bases and J 0 bases; nucleotides not matched to a gene: 8. The CDR3 nucleotides read TGTGCCAGCAGTTTAGGGCAGCGGGGACCTAGCACAGATACGCAGTATTTT. It yields the protein CASSLGQRGPSTDTQYF.

The rearrangement joins TRBV5-6 to TRBJ1-2; 8 bases match TRBD1. The J segment lost 5 bases and the V segment lost 2 bases, leaving 8 bases of the junction unmatched. Germline V CDR1 and CDR2: SGHDT, YYEEEE. CDR3 size: 15 residues. CDR3 coding DNA: TGTGCCAGCAGCTTTGGGACAGGAATGGATTATGGCTACACCTTC. Its protein product is CASSFGTGMDYGYTF.

This sequence joins TRBV5-1 and TRBJ2-1; 12 positions match TRBD2. Germline V gene sequence: CDR1 SGHRS, CDR2 YFSETQ. Trimming removed 4 bases from V and 6 bases from J; junction bases left unmatched: 5. The CDR3 loop spans 15 amino acids. The CDR3 sequence is CASSPSGRDFNEQFF. Here the CDR3 DNA reads TGCGCCAGCAGCCCTAGCGGGAGGGACTTCAATGAGCAGTTCTTC.

The chain recombines TRBV6-5 with TRBJ1-2; 8 bases line up with TRBD1. The V segment lost 6 bases and the J segment 7 bases; nucleotides outside the gene matches: 7. The germline V gene encodes CDR1 MNHEY and CDR2 SVGAGI. This CDR3 has 13 amino acids. For the CDR3, the DNA is TGTGCCAGCAGACGACAGGGGTGGATTGGCTACACCTTC. Translated, it gives CASRRQGWIGYTF.

This chain joins TRBV5-8 and TRBJ2-5; perhaps TRBD2 as D (6 bases). Germline V gene lookup returns CDR1 SGHTS and CDR2 YDEGEE. CDR3 size: 14 residues. Trimming removed 2 bases from V and 5 bases from J, with 13 bases in between. The CDR3 DNA follows: TGTGCCAGCAGCTTCGGACTAATTGCGGAGACCCAGTACTTC. It is translated as CASSFGLIAETQYF.

CDR3 coding DNA: TGTGCCAGCAGGGAAACTAGGGGCAGGGGTCTCTACGAGCAGTACTTC. Protein sequence: CASRETRGRGLYEQYF. The V call is TRBV6-1, the J call TRBJ2-7, with D possibly matching TRBD1 (6 bases). The CDR3 is 16 amino acids. Trimming stripped 6 bases from V and 3 bases from J, with 21 bases between. The germline gives CDR1 MNHNS, CDR2 SASEGT.

This chain uses TRBV19 with TRBJ1-2; 9 bases are shared with TRBD1. Germline V gene sequence: CDR1 LNHDA, CDR2 SQIVND (reference sequence). There are 14 residues in the CDR3. After removal of 6 bases from V and 13 bases from J, the junction contained 15 bases not matched to a gene. This chain's CDR3 is CASSERDRALSFTF. DNA for the CDR3: TGTGCCAGTAGCGAACGGGACAGGGCTCTATCCTTCACCTTC.

The chain couples TRBV27 to TRBJ2-3; D is possibly TRBD1 (6 bases). The CDR3 has 14 residues. With 3 bases removed from V and 5 bases from J, the gap between germline ends came to 12 bases. CDR1 MNHEY and CDR2 SMNVEV come from the germline V gene (reference sequence). This CDR3 is CASSLSPRGDTQYF. The CDR3 DNA reads TGTGCCAGCAGTTTGTCACCCAGGGGAGATACGCAGTATTTT.

This rearrangement joins TRBV20-1 to TRBJ2-7; 7 positions agree with TRBD1. The CDR3 sequence is 14 residues long. The V gene end was trimmed by 3 bases and the J gene end by 0 bases; junction bases not matched to a gene: 5. Germline CDR1 is DFQATT and CDR2 is SNEGSKA (reference sequence). Written as DNA, the CDR3 is TGCAGTGCTAGTGTGACAGGGCGCTCCTACGAGCAGTACTTC. Residues: CSASVTGRSYEQYF.

The chain combines TRBV10-3 with TRBJ2-7; 7 bases are shared with TRBD2. V was pared by 6 bases and J by 6 bases, with 14 bases of the junction left unmatched. Per germline, CDR1 ENHRY and CDR2 SYGVKD. The CDR3 spans 15 residues. Here the CDR3 reads CAISERGGLRAEQYF. CDR3 nucleotides: TGTGCCATCAGCGAGCGGGGCGGCCTCAGGGCCGAGCAGTACTTC.

Written as DNA, the CDR3 is TGTGCCAGTAGTTCCTCGTTGGGCCCCACAGATACGCAGTATTTT. Amino acid sequence: CASSSSLGPTDTQYF. The gene calls are TRBV19 and TRBJ2-3, with D uncertain. Between the trimmed V and J ends, which lost 5 bases and 2 bases, there was a span of 14 bases. Looked up from germline, CDR1 is LNHDA and CDR2 is SQIVND (reference sequence). The CDR3 has 15 amino acids.

The chain uses TRBV11-2 and TRBJ1-2, with unresolved D. This CDR3 spans 15 amino acids. Germline values: CDR1 SGHAT, CDR2 FQNNGV. Trimming cost V 5 bases and J 4 bases, with 17 bases left between them. The CDR3 is CASSGHGEGAYGYTF. The CDR3 coding sequence is TGTGCCAGCAGCGGCCACGGGGAGGGAGCCTATGGCTACACCTTC.

The chain couples TRBV21-1 to TRBJ2-7. TRBV21-1 is classified as a pseudogene. The CDR3 runs 15 residues. The CDR3 sequence is CASFIRGAATYEQYF. The CDR3 bases are TGTGCCAGCTTCATAAGGGGGGCAGCGACCTACGAGCAGTACTTC.

The chain carries TRBV28 and TRBJ2-7; TRBD1 might be the D (6 bases). This CDR3 spans 16 amino acids. V was pared by 6 bases and J by 7 bases, with 25 bases between. The germline V gene encodes CDR1 MDHEN and CDR2 SYDVKM. Here the CDR3 DNA reads TGTGCCAGCAGCCCTATCCCAGGGCAGGGGAACAGGGAGCAGTACTTC. Its protein is CASSPIPGQGNREQYF. The variable domain in full, completed from reference TRBV28 and TRBJ2-7, reads DVKVTQSSRYLVKRTGEKVFLECVQDMDHENMFWYRQDPGLGLRLIYFSYDVKMKEKGDIPEGYSVSREKKERFSLILESASTNQTSMYLCASSPIPGQGNREQYFGPGTRLTVT.

This chain uses TRBV5-6 with TRBJ1-6, with D hard to call. CDR1 is SGHDT, CDR2 YYEEEE, per germline. The CDR3 contains 16 residues. V lost 1 base and J 0 bases, leaving 8 bases between the germline ends. This chain's CDR3 is CASSLFRSSYNSPLHF. CDR3 DNA sequence: TGTGCCAGCAGCTTGTTCAGGAGCTCCTATAATTCACCCCTCCACTTT. The variable domain in full, with the rest retrieved from reference TRBV5-6 and TRBJ1-6, is DAGVTQSPTHLIKTRGQQVTLRCSPKSGHDTVSWYQQALGQGPQFIFQYYEEEERQRGNFPDRFSGHQFPNYSSELNVNALLLGDSALYLCASSLFRSSYNSPLHFGNGTRLTVT.

This clone appeared a single time. The junction departs from germline at one end; a sequencing error may be responsible. The CDR3, as DNA: TGTGCCAGCAGCCTAGGACCGATCAACGGGGCCTTC. Translating it yields CASSLGPINGAF. The V gene is TRBV5-6, the J gene TRBJ1-2; D is uncertain. Germline CDR1 is SGHDT and CDR2 is YYEEEE. The CDR3 spans 12 residues.

The chain carries TRBV4-1 and TRBJ2-7; TRBD2 agrees at 13 bases. Germline V gene data show CDR1 as MGHRA and CDR2 as YSYEKL. V shed 3 bases and J 2 bases; nucleotides not matched to a gene: 7. The CDR3 contains 17 residues. This CDR3 reads CASSQEGGLAGAYEQYF. DNA of the CDR3: TGCGCCAGCAGCCAGGAGGGCGGACTAGCGGGGGCCTACGAGCAGTACTTC.

Regarding this clone: Germline and junction disagree at one end, which may indicate a read error. The J gene is TRBJ1-4, the V gene TRBV5-1; TRBD1 aligns across 8 bases. From germline, CDR1 is SGHRS and CDR2 YFSETQ. This CDR3 contains 16 residues. The CDR3 DNA follows: TGCGCCAGCAGCTTCGGGCAGGGGGCAACAAATGAAAAACTGTTTTTT. Translation gives CASSFGQGATNEKLFF. The whole variable domain, filled in from reference TRBV5-1 and TRBJ1-4, reads KAGVTQTPRYLIKTRGQQVTLSCSPISGHRSVSWYQQTPGQGLQFLFEYFSETQRNKGNFPGRFSGRQFSNSRSEMNVSTLELGDSALYLCASSFGQGATNEKLFFGSGTQLSVL.

The chain has TRBV19 and TRBJ1-1, with D perhaps TRBD1 (6 bases). CDR3 length: 14 residues. Germline V lookup: CDR1 LNHDA, CDR2 SQIVND (reference sequence). The V gene lost 3 bases and the J gene lost 3 bases, with 11 bases spanning the gap. This CDR3 reads CASSIGGGYTEAFF. The CDR3 DNA sequence: TGTGCCAGTAGTATCGGAGGGGGGTACACTGAAGCTTTCTTT.